These T cell receptor beta chains were read from a single sample in a study of identifying expanded T cells in peripheral blood. Produced via immunoSEQ multiplex PCR; TCRdb's table is partial and in-frame only. Of more than 95,000 clones in the sample, more than 80% were seen once. Sequencing input: blood. These receptors all come from a person between 18 and 75 years old in good health. Each CDR3 is given with its conserved first and last residue. The D gene is left open where the match is weak. The size of a clone is reported for some rows only, either as once, few or many, or as a class for expanded clones.

v_call,clone_size,d_call,j_call,cdr3_nt,cdr3_aa
TRBV5-6,-,-,TRBJ1-1,TGTGCCAGCAGCGTATGGAACACTGAAGCTTTCTTT,CASSVWNTEAFF
TRBV14,-,-,TRBJ1-6,TGTGCCAGCAGCCAGCGTAGTACAGGGTCACCCCTCCACTTT,CASSQRSTGSPLHF
TRBV7-9,-,-,TRBJ1-1,TGTGCCAGCAGCTCCCGGACAGCTACAGAAGCTTTCTTT,CASSSRTATEAFF
TRBV7-9,-,TRBD2,TRBJ2-1,TGTGCCAGCAGCTCCGGGACTAGCGGTTACAATGAGCAGTTCTTC,CASSSGTSGYNEQFF
TRBV7-6,-,-,TRBJ2-5,TGTGCCAGCAGCACACGGGGCAAGCTCCAAGAGACCCAGTACTTC,CASSTRGKLQETQYF
TRBV5-1,-,TRBD1,TRBJ1-6,TGCGCCACCCAAACCGGGACAGGGAATTCACCCCTCCACTTT,CATQTGTGNSPLHF
TRBV2,-,-,TRBJ1-3,TGTGCCAGCAAACAAATCCGGTCGGCCCCTTTAAACACCATATATTTT,CASKQIRSAPLNTIYF
TRBV7-9,-,-,TRBJ2-1,TGTGCCGCTGGGGGGACGAGCAAGGACAATGAGCAGTTCTTC,CAAGGTSKDNEQFF
TRBV13,-,-,TRBJ2-1,TGTGCCAGCAGCTCAGAGGGTGGAACCTACAATGAGCAGTTCTTC,CASSSEGGTYNEQFF
TRBV5-4,-,-,TRBJ1-1,TGTGCCAGCAGCCTGAAAAGGGGGTCGAACACTGAAGCTTTCTTT,CASSLKRGSNTEAFF
TRBV2,-,-,TRBJ2-5,TGTGCCAGCAGCTCCTTCGGGGGCGGGGACAGAAAGACCCAGTACTTC,CASSSFGGGDRKTQYF
TRBV4-1,-,TRBD1,TRBJ1-1,TGCGCCAGCAGCCAAGATCGGGGACAGACCCGTGGGGCTTTCTTT,CASSQDRGQTRGAFF
TRBV7-2,many,-,TRBJ1-1,TGTGCCATTAAGGATTGGGGCACTGAAGCTTTCTTT,CAIKDWGTEAFF
TRBV5-6,-,-,TRBJ2-3,TGTGCCAGCAGCTTGGTGGAGACAGATACGCAGTATTTT,CASSLVETDTQYF
TRBV28,-,TRBD1,TRBJ1-1,TGTGCCAGCAGTCTAACGGACAGGGGGTGGACTGAAGCTTTCTTT,CASSLTDRGWTEAFF
TRBV18,-,-,TRBJ2-1,TGTGCCAGCTCACCACAGAGCTCCTACAATGAGCAGTTCTTC,CASSPQSSYNEQFF
TRBV7-8,-,TRBD2,TRBJ2-7,TGTGCCAGCAGCTTAAAGGTGAGCGGGGGCCTCTCCTACGAGCAGTACTTC,CASSLKVSGGLSYEQYF
TRBV27,-,-,TRBJ2-6,TGTGCCAGCAGTTCGGGGGAAGGGGGGGCCAACGTCCTGACTTTC,CASSSGEGGANVLTF
TRBV11-3,-,-,TRBJ1-1,TGTGCCAGCAGCTTAGGATTCGTGAACACTGAAGCTTTCTTT,CASSLGFVNTEAFF
TRBV7-9,few,-,TRBJ1-1,TGTGCCAGCAGCTCCGGGAGGTTCTACACTGAAGCTTTCTTT,CASSSGRFYTEAFF
TRBV4-3,-,-,TRBJ2-7,TGCGCCAGCAGCCAAGAATTTCGGGGGTCCTACGAGCAGTACTTC,CASSQEFRGSYEQYF
TRBV7-3,-,-,TRBJ1-4,TGTGCCAGCAGCACAGGGTGGGGTGAAAAACTGTTTTTT,CASSTGWGEKLFF
TRBV6-4,-,-,TRBJ2-5,TGTGCCAGCAGTGAAGGTCCCTTTGCGGAGACCCAGTACTTC,CASSEGPFAETQYF
TRBV20-1,-,-,TRBJ2-3,TGCAGTGCTAGAAAAGGGGATACGCAGTATTTT,CSARKGDTQYF
TRBV6-6,-,-,TRBJ2-3,TGTGCCAGCAGCCCAACAGATACGCAGTATTTT,CASSPTDTQYF
TRBV9,-,-,TRBJ1-5,TGTGCCAGCAGCGTAGGGGCAAGCGGGTTGGAGCCCCAGCATTTT,CASSVGASGLEPQHF
TRBV4-3,-,TRBD1,TRBJ2-1,TGCGCCAGCAGCCGGACAGGGGGATCTTACAATGAGCAGTTCTTC,CASSRTGGSYNEQFF
TRBV4-1,few,-,TRBJ1-6,TGCGCCAGCAGGATATCGAGCTCCTATAATTCACCCCTCCACTTT,CASRISSSYNSPLHF
TRBV7-9,-,-,TRBJ1-1,TGTGCCAGCAGCCCCATGTCGATGAACACTGAAGCTTTCTTT,CASSPMSMNTEAFF
TRBV28,few,-,TRBJ1-2,TGTGCCAGCAGCTCAACTGCAGTAAGCTATGGCTACACCTTC,CASSSTAVSYGYTF
TRBV5-1,-,-,TRBJ1-1,TGCGCCAGCAGCTTAGACGGGCGGAACACTGAAGCTTTCTTT,CASSLDGRNTEAFF
TRBV6-5,-,-,TRBJ2-7,TGTGCCAGCAGTTACGCCTACAGTTTTTACGAGCAGTACTTC,CASSYAYSFYEQYF
TRBV6-4,-,-,TRBJ1-2,TGTGCCAGCAGTGACACGCCCCAGGGGCTGGGTGGCTACACCTTC,CASSDTPQGLGGYTF
TRBV18,-,-,TRBJ1-2,TGTGCCAGCTCCCAACGGGGGGTGGCTAACTATGGCTACACCTTC,CASSQRGVANYGYTF
TRBV18,-,-,TRBJ2-5,TGTGCCAGCTCAGGGGGCAGACAAGAGACCCAGTACTTC,CASSGGRQETQYF
TRBV27,-,-,TRBJ1-6,TGTGCCAGCAGTTTCAACTTCGGGAGCACACCCCTCCACTTT,CASSFNFGSTPLHF
TRBV19,few,-,TRBJ1-1,TGTGCCAGTAGTCGACAGTCCATGAACACTGAAGCTTTCTTT,CASSRQSMNTEAFF
TRBV9,-,-,TRBJ2-3,TGTGCCAGCAGCGTACTAGTCACAGATACGCAGTATTTT,CASSVLVTDTQYF
TRBV2,-,TRBD1,TRBJ2-7,TGTGCCACCCTTCGGGACAGGTCAATCTACGAGCAGTACTTC,CATLRDRSIYEQYF
TRBV30,-,-,TRBJ1-2,TGTGCCTGGACGGACTCCTATGGCTACACCTTC,CAWTDSYGYTF